This record looks at one TCR beta chain sequence and its context. The sample originates from a study of blood T cell repertoires in COVID-19. In the study overall: T cells, B-cell-depleted T cells, or PBMCs supplied cDNA or gDNA.

Some clones are missing from TCRdb's copy, which holds only in-frame ones; the method was immunoSEQ multiplex PCR. The sample holds 80,000 to 100,000 clones, approximately 89% seen once. The germline gives CDR1 ENHRY, CDR2 SYGVKD. With V trimmed by 5 bases and J by 6 bases, 9 bases remained unmatched. CDR3 length: 15 residues. This receptor was obtained from a human donor in a cohort sampled during active COVID-19. The rearrangement links TRBV10-3 to TRBJ1-1, with TRBD1 identical over 10 bases. Sequenced: peripheral blood. The chain's CDR3 is CAISPSTGGAAEAFF. CDR3 nucleotide sequence: TGTGCCATCAGTCCCTCGACAGGGGGCGCGGCTGAAGCTTTCTTT.